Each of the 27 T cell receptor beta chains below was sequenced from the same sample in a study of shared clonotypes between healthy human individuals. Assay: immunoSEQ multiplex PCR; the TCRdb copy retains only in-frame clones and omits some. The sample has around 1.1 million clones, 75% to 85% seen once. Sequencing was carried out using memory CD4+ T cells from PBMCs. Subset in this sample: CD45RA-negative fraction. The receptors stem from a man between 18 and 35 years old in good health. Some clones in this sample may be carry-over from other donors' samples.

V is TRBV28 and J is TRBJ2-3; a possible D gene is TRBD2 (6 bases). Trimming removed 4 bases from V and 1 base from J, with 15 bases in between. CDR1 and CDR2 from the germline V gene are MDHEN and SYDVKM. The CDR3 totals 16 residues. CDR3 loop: CASSSRGSGGTDTQYF. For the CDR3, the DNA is TGTGCCAGCAGTTCCCGCGGTAGCGGAGGCACAGATACGCAGTATTTT.

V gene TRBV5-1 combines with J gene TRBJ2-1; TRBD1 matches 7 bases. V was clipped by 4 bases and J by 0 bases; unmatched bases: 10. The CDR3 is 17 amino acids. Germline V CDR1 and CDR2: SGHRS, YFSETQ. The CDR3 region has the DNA TGCGCCAGCAGCGGCGCGAAAAGGGGGCTCTCCTACAATGAGCAGTTCTTC. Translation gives CASSGAKRGLSYNEQFF.

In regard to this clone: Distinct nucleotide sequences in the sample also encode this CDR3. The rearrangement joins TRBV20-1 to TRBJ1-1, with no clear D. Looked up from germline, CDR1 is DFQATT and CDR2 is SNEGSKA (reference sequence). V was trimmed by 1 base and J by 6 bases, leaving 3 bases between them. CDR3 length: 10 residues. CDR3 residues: CSARGAEAFF. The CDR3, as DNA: TGCAGTGCTAGAGGGGCTGAAGCTTTCTTT.

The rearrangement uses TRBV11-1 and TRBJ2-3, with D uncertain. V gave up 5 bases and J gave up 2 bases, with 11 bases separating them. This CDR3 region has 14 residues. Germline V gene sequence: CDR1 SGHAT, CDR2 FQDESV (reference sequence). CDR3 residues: CASSPKDHTDTQYF. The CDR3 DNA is TGTGCCAGCAGCCCAAAGGACCACACAGATACGCAGTATTTT. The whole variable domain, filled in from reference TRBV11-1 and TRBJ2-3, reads EAEVAQSPRYKITEKSQAVAFWCDPISGHATLYWYRQILGQGPELLVQFQDESVVDDSQLPKDRFSAERLKGVDSTLKIQPAELGDSAMYLCASSPKDHTDTQYFGPGTRLTVL.

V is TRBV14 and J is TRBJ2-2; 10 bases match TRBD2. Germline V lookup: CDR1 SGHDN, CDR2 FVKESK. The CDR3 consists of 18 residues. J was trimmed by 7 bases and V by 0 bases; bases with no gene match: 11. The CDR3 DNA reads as TGTGCCAGCAGCCAAGATCTGTTAGCGGGAGGTGTCGGCGGGGAGCTGTTTTTT. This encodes CASSQDLLAGGVGGELFF.

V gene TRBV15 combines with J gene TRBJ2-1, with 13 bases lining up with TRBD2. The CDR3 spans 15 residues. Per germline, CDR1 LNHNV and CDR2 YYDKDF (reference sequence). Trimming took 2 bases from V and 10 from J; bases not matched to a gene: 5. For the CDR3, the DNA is TGTGCCACCAGCAGAAGACTAGCGGGGGGTCTGGAGCAGTTCTTC. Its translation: CATSRRLAGGLEQFF.

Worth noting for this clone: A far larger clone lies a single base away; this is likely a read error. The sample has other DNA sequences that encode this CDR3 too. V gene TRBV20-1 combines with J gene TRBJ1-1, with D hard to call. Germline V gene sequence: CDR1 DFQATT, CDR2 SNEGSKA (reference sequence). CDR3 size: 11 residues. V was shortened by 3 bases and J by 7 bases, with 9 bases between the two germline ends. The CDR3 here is CSASARDEAFF. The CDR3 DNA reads TGCAGTGCTAGCGCCAGAGATGAAGCTTTCTTT.

CDR3 loop: CASSTGTVSGEQYF. The CDR3, as DNA: TGTGCCAGTAGTACGGGGACGGTCTCGGGGGAGCAGTACTTC. The V call is TRBV19, the J call TRBJ2-7; D possibly uses TRBD1 or TRBD2 (5 bases each). Looked up from germline, CDR1 is LNHDA and CDR2 is SQIVND (reference sequence). V lost 4 bases, J lost 7 bases, and 17 bases lay in between. CDR3 length: 14 residues.

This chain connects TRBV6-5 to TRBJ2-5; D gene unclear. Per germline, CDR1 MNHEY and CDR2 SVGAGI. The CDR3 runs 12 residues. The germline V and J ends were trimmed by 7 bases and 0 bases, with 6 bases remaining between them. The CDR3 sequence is CASIGNQETQYF. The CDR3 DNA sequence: TGTGCCAGCATTGGAAACCAAGAGACCCAGTACTTC.

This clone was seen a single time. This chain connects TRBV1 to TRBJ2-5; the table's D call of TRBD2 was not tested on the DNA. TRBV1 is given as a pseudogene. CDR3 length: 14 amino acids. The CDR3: CTSSQGLGSLDQYF. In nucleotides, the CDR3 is TGCACCAGCAGCCAGGGACTAGGATCCCTCGACCAGTACTTC.

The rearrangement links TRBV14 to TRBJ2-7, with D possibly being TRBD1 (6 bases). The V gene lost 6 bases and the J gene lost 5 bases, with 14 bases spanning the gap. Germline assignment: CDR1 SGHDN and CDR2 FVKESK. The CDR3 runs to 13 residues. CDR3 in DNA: TGTGCCAGCAGGCTGGGGACAATTAACGAGCAGTACTTC. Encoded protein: CASRLGTINEQYF.

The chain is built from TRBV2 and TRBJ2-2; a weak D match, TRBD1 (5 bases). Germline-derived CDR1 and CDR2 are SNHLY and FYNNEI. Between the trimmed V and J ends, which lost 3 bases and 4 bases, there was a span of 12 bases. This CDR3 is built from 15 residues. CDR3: CASSDRQGGTGELFF. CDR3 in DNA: TGTGCCAGCAGTGACAGGCAGGGTGGCACCGGGGAGCTGTTTTTT. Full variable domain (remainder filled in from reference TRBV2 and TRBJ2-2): EPEVTQTPSHQVTQMGQEVILRCVPISNHLYFYWYRQILGQKVEFLVSFYNNEISEKSEIFDDQFSVERPDGSNFTLKIRSTKLEDSAMYFCASSDRQGGTGELFFGEGSRLTVL.

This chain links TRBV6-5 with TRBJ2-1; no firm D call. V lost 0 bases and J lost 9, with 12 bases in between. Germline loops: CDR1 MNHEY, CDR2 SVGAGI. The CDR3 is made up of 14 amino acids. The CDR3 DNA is TGTGCCAGCAGTTACTCTAAGGCCGGCGGTGAGCAGTTCTTC. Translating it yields CASSYSKAGGEQFF.

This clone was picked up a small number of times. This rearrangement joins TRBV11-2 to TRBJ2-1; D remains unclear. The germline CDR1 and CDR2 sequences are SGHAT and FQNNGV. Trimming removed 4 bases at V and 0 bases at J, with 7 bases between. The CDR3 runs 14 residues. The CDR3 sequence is CASSSPRSYNEQFF. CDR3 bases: TGTGCCAGCAGCTCCCCTCGCTCCTACAATGAGCAGTTCTTC.

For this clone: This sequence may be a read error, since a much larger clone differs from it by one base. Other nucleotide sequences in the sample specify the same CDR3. The CDR3 nucleotides read TGTGCCAGCAGCTTAGTGTTAAACACCGGGGAGCTGTTTTTT. Translated, it gives CASSLVLNTGELFF. The chain couples TRBV7-9 to TRBJ2-2; D gene ambiguous. V was trimmed by 1 base and J by 2 bases, leaving 5 bases between them. In germline, CDR1 is SEHNR, CDR2 FQNEAQ (reference sequence). The CDR3 totals 14 residues.

This CDR3 is CASSLSGFLGLHF. CDR3 DNA sequence: TGTGCCAGCAGTTTATCTGGGTTTCTGGGCCTACATTTT. The chain joins TRBV28 to TRBJ1-5; D gene unclear. Trimming took off 1 base at V and 16 bases at J, with 17 bases between the two ends. This CDR3 has 13 amino acids. Germline CDR1 reads MDHEN; CDR2 reads SYDVKM. The full variable domain, in which reference TRBV28 and TRBJ1-5 provide the parts outside the CDR3, is DVKVTQSSRYLVKRTGEKVFLECVQDMDHENMFWYRQDPGLGLRLIYFSYDVKMKEKGDIPEGYSVSREKKERFSLILESASTNQTSMYLCASSLSGFLGLHFGDGTRLSIL.

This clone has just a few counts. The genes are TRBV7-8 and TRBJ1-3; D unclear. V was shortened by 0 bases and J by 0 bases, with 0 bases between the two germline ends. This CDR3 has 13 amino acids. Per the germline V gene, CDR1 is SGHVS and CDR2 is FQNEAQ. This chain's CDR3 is CASSLASGNTIYF. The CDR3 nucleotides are TGTGCCAGCAGCTTAGCCTCTGGAAACACCATATATTTT.

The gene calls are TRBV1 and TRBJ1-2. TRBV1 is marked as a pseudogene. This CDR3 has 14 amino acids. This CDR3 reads CTSSPGKAADGYTF. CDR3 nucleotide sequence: TGCACCAGCAGTCCCGGGAAAGCGGCGGATGGCTACACCTTC.

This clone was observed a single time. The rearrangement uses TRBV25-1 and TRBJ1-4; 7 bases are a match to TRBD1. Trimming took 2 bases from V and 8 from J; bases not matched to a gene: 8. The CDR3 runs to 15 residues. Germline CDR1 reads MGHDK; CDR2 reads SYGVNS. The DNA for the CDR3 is TGTGCCAGCAGTGAAAGGAGGGGGCAAGGGGAAAAACTGTTTTTT. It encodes CASSERRGQGEKLFF. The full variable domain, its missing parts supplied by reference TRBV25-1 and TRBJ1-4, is EADIYQTPRYLVIGTGKKITLECSQTMGHDKMYWYQQDPGMELHLIHYSYGVNSTEKGDLSSESTVSRIRTEHFPLTLESARPSHTSQYLCASSERRGQGEKLFFGSGTQLSVL.

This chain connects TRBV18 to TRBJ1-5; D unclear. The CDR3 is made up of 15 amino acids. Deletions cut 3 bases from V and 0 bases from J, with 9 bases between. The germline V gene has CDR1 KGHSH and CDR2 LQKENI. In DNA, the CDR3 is TGTGCCAGCTCACCCCTGAGAGATAGCAATCAGCCCCAGCATTTT. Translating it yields CASSPLRDSNQPQHF.

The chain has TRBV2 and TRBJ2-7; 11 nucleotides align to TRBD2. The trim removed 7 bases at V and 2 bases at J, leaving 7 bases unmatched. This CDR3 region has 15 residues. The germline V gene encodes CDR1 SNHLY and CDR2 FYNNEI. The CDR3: CASKPGTSGPYEQYF. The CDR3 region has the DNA TGTGCCAGCAAGCCCGGGACTAGCGGTCCCTACGAGCAGTACTTC.

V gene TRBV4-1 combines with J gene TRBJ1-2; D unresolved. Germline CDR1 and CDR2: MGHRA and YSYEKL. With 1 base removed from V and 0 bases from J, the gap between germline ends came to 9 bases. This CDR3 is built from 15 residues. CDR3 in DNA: TGCGCCAGCAGCCAAGGGCAGGAGACTAACTATGGCTACACCTTC. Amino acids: CASSQGQETNYGYTF.

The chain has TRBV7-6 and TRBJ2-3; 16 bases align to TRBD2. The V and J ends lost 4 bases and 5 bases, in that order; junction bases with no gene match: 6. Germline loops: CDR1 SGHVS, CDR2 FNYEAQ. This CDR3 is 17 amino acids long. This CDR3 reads CASSSGTSGRAGDTQYF. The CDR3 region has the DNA TGTGCCAGCAGCTCCGGGACTAGCGGGAGGGCGGGAGATACGCAGTATTTT.

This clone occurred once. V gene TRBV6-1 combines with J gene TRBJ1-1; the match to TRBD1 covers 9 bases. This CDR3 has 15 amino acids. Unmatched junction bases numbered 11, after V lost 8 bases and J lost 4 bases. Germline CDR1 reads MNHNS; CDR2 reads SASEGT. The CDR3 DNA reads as TGTGCCAGCCCCGGACAGGGGAAGACGGTCACTGAAGCTTTCTTT. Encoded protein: CASPGQGKTVTEAFF.

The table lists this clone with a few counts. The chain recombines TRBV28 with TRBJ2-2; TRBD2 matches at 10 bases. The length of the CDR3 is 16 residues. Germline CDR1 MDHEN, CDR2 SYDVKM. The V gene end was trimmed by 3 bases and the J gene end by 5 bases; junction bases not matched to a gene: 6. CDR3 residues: CASSLGLANPTGELFF. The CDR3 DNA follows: TGTGCCAGCAGTTTGGGACTAGCGAATCCTACCGGGGAGCTGTTTTTT.

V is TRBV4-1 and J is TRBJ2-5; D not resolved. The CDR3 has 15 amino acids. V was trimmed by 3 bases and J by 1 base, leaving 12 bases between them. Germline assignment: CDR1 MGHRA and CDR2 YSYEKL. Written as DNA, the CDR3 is TGCGCCAGCAGCCAGTTTCTTAACAGCCAAGAGACCCAGTACTTC. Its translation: CASSQFLNSQETQYF.

For the CDR3, the DNA is TGTGCCAGCGCCCCTCCCCCCAGGCTAGACTACGAGCAGTACTTC. Protein product: CASAPPPRLDYEQYF. The chain recombines TRBV7-8 with TRBJ2-7; D is uncertain. V lost 8 bases to trimming and J lost 3 bases, with 20 bases between them. CDR3 length: 15 amino acids. The V gene's germline CDR1 is SGHVS and CDR2 FQNEAQ.